Listed below are T cell receptor beta chains from one sample, sequenced in a study of tumor-infiltrating lymphocytes in glioblastoma multiforme. TCRdb re-derived calls from the multiplex PCR reads in MiXCR, one entry per CDR3 protein. This table has some 10,000 distinct CDR3 sequences, approximately 75% appearing once. Source material: brain tumor tissue. The receptors here all came from a male donor with glioblastoma. Both conserved end residues are trimmed from each CDR3. D genes are given only for firm matches.

cdr3_length d_call v_call cdr3_aa
9 . TRBV6-5 ASTHGDTQY
14 . TRBV11-2 ASSLVGGLGNTGAF
11 TRBD1 TRBV20-1 SARGDRGSEAF
13 . TRBV6-5 ASSYSLHQQHEQY
13 TRBD2 TRBV20-1 SAPPPSGRANEQF
14 TRBD2 TRBV10-3 AISPLAGGQDYEQF
15 TRBD2 TRBV20-1 SASRPGLAGVGYEQY
14 TRBD2 TRBV7-9 ASSLGQAGDLDEQF
16 TRBD2 TRBV11-2 ASSGDRGTSGTYNEQF
13 . TRBV5-6 ASSMYSGGTDTQY
13 . TRBV10-2 VSSEAGAGAGTQY
14 . TRBV20-1 SDNYRGRCVTDEQF
12 . TRBV29-1 SVAMIGVNEKLF
13 . TRBV11-2 ASSLPRAINQPQH
11 . TRBV9 ASSANDSPEQF
12 . TRBV28 ASSFLSGTDTQY
11 . TRBV4-1 ASSQEISTVAF
13 . TRBV20-1 SATLDYRGGPEQF
13 . TRBV12-3/TRBV12-4 ASTSAGLIKTEAF